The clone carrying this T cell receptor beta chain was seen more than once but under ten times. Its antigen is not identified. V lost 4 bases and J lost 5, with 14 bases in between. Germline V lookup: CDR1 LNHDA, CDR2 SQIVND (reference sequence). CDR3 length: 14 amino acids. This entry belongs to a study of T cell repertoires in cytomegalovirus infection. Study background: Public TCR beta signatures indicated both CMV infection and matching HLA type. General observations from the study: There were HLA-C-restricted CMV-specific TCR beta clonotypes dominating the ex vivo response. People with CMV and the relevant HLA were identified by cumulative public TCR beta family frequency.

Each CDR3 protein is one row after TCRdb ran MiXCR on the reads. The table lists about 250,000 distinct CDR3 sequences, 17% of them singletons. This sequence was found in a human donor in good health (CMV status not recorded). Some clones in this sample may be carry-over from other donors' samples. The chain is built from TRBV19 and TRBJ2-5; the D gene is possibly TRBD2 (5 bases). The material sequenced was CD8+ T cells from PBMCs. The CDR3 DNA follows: TGTGCCAGTAGTAAGTGGGAGACACGGGAGACCCAGTACTTC. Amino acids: CASSKWETRETQYF.